This passage covers 9 T cell receptor beta chains from one sample sequenced in a study of tumor-infiltrating lymphocytes in primary liver carcinoma. Unsorted bulk tissue (roughly 19-31 mg) underwent RNA and DNA co-extraction. Total RNA (around 500 ng) served as template for TCR beta cDNA synthesis primed by a constant-region primer. A slightly modified ARM-PCR protocol with three nested multiplex PCR rounds produced these TCR beta libraries. Primers for the first two PCR rounds were TRBV1-TRBV30 forward primers and a C-beta reverse primer (approximately 10 cycles per round). Using its own MiXCR run on the multiplex PCR reads, TCRdb lists one record per CDR3 protein. The sample lists some 130,000 distinct CDR3 sequences; about two thirds were seen once. Sequenced material: tumor-adjacent normal liver tissue. These TCRs come from a woman aged 60-70 years with primary liver carcinoma and hepatitis B virus infection.

The chain carries TRBV6-1 and TRBJ2-2; TRBD2 matches 9 bases. CDR3 length: 16 residues. Germline V CDR1 and CDR2: MNHNS, SASEGT. V was pared by 11 bases and J by 7 bases, with 17 bases of the junction left unmatched. In nucleotides, the CDR3 is TGTGCCGGGAGTGTCGAGGGACTAGCAAGGGGCGGGGAGCTGTTTTTT. Protein: CAGSVEGLARGGELFF.

Worth noting for this clonotype: This may be a read error, as it is one base from a much larger clone. The V gene is TRBV30, the J gene TRBJ2-3; D not certain. The CDR3 sequence is 12 residues long. The germline CDR1 and CDR2 sequences are GTSNPN and SVGIG (reference sequence). The CDR3 DNA sequence: TGTGCCTGGAGTCGGAGTGCAGAAACGCAGTATTTT. Its translation is CAWSRSAETQYF.

The sample holds one count of this clonotype. Since the CDR3 does not end with the conserved phenylalanine or tryptophan, this likely comes from a read error. V and J are TRBV4-1 and TRBJ2-7; 10 positions agree with TRBD2. Germline V CDR1 and CDR2: MGHRA, YSYEKL. Germline trimming cut 1 base from V and 4 bases from J; bases unmatched to any gene: 10. The CDR3 contains 17 residues. Here the CDR3 DNA reads TGCGCCAGCAGCCAAGGTCTAGCGGGAGAATCGGGTTACGAGCAGTACTTA. It is translated as CASSQGLAGESGYEQYL.

The chain links TRBV2 to TRBJ1-5; maybe TRBD1 (6 bases). CDR3 size: 14 residues. Deletions cut 3 bases from V and 6 bases from J, with 12 bases between. Per the germline V gene, CDR1 is SNHLY and CDR2 is FYNNEI. CDR3 loop: CASSDLMGAQPQHF. CDR3 nucleotide sequence: TGTGCCAGCAGTGACTTGATGGGGGCTCAGCCCCAGCATTTT.

The table lists this clonotype with a few counts. A much larger clone differs by one base, so this may be a read error. V gene TRBV12-3 or TRBV12-4 combines with J gene TRBJ1-1; 8 bases agree with TRBD1. Unmatched junction bases numbered 8, after V lost 5 bases and J lost 3 bases. The CDR3 is 15 residues long. The CDR3 here is CASSPRQGRDTEAFF. The CDR3 bases are TGTGCCAGCAGTCCTAGACAGGGGAGGGACACTGAAGCTTTCTTT.

This clonotype has just one count. The junction departs from the called germline gene at one end, perhaps through a read error. This sequence joins TRBV28 and TRBJ2-1, with D perhaps matching TRBD1 (6 bases). The CDR3 covers 14 residues. Looked up from germline, CDR1 is MDHEN and CDR2 is SYDVKM. CDR3 loop: CASSDYRAWGEQIF. CDR3 coding DNA: TGTGCCAGCAGTGACTACAGGGCTTGGGGTGAGCAGATCTTC.

In regard to this clonotype: One junction end does not reproduce the germline sequence, and a read error may be involved. This sequence joins TRBV6-5 and TRBJ1-1; 11 bases fit TRBD1. Germline CDR1 reads MNHEY; CDR2 reads SVGAGI. CDR3 length: 17 amino acids. CDR3 residues: CASSYSPGQGEVTEASF. CDR3 nucleotides: TGTGCCAGCAGTTACAGCCCGGGACAGGGGGAAGTGACTGAGGCTTCCTTT.

Comment on this clonotype: A read error may explain this, as a much larger clone is one base away. The chain joins TRBV5-1 to TRBJ2-4; TRBD1 agrees at 10 bases. Germline CDR1 SGHRS, CDR2 YFSETQ. This CDR3 has 15 amino acids. The CDR3, as DNA: TGCGTCAGCAGGGGGGACAGGGGCGCCAAAAACATTCAGTACTTC. Its translation: CVSRGDRGAKNIQYF.

Comments on this clonotype: With a much larger clone just one base away, this may be a read error. The V gene is TRBV5-1, the J gene TRBJ2-1; 11 positions match TRBD2. Germline V gives CDR1 SGHRS, CDR2 YFSETQ. This CDR3 is built from 17 residues. In DNA, the CDR3 is TGCGTCAGCAGCCCAGTACCGTTAGCGGGAGGGCGCAATGAGCAGTTCTTC. It specifies CVSSPVPLAGGRNEQFF.